This passage covers 7 T cell receptor beta chains from one sample sequenced in a study of shared clonotypes between healthy human individuals. The repertoire was sequenced with immunoSEQ multiplex PCR; TCRdb's copy has only in-frame clones and lacks some. The sample lists approximately 2,300,000 clones, about nine tenths occurring once. Material for sequencing was naive CD4+ T cells from PBMCs. This sample's subset: CD45RA+ positively selected. All receptors come from a man younger than 35 in good health. Some clones in this sample may be carry-over from other donors' samples.

The chain recombines TRBV9 with TRBJ1-2; TRBD1 is a possible D gene (5 bases). Germline V gene sequence: CDR1 SGDLS, CDR2 YYNGEE. Deletions cut 4 bases from V and 8 bases from J, with 12 bases between. This CDR3 spans 12 amino acids. CDR3 DNA: TGTGCCAGCAGCTCCCGCGGGGGAGGCTACACCTTC. Its protein product is CASSSRGGGYTF.

The gene calls are TRBV18 and TRBJ1-5, with TRBD1 matching over 11 bases. J gave up 2 bases and V 4 bases, and 7 bases lay outside the gene matches. This CDR3 region has 17 residues. Germline-derived CDR1 and CDR2 are KGHSH and LQKENI. CDR3 sequence: CASSLGQGAGRNQPQHF. CDR3 DNA sequence: TGTGCCAGCTCACTAGGACAGGGGGCAGGACGCAATCAGCCCCAGCATTTT.

The V call is TRBV13, the J call TRBJ2-7, with a weak D call TRBD1 (5 bases). The CDR3 totals 16 residues. Germline CDR1 is PRHDT and CDR2 is FYEKMQ (reference sequence). Trimming stripped 5 bases from V and 1 base from J, with 18 bases between. As DNA, the CDR3 is TGTGCCAGCAGCGTGGCGCAGGGCGGTTCATCCTACGAGCAGTACTTC. Encoded protein: CASSVAQGGSSYEQYF.

The chain uses TRBV7-9 and TRBJ1-1, with 7 bases lining up with TRBD1. Per the germline V gene, CDR1 is SEHNR and CDR2 is FQNEAQ (reference sequence). The V gene end was trimmed by 1 base and the J gene end by 5 bases; junction bases not matched to a gene: 4. The CDR3 runs 14 residues. In DNA, the CDR3 is TGTGCCAGCAGCTTAGACAGGGGCTTAACTGAAGCTTTCTTT. As protein: CASSLDRGLTEAFF.

This sequence joins TRBV19 and TRBJ1-1; a possible D gene is TRBD1 (5 bases). The CDR3 has 14 residues. V lost 6 bases to trimming and J lost 6 bases, with 17 bases between them. Germline V gives CDR1 LNHDA, CDR2 SQIVND (reference sequence). The CDR3 is CASSQSGRLAEAFF. The CDR3 DNA is TGTGCCAGTAGCCAATCAGGGCGACTCGCTGAAGCTTTCTTT.

V usage is TRBV7-3 and J usage is TRBJ2-6; D gene unclear. Germline CDR1 and CDR2: SGHTA and FQGTGA. Trimming stripped 5 bases from V and 0 bases from J, with 5 bases between. The CDR3 has 14 amino acids. In nucleotides, the CDR3 is TGTGCCAGCAGCCCACTCTCTGGGGCCAACGTCCTGACTTTC. Residues: CASSPLSGANVLTF.

Comment on this clone: The same CDR3 is also encoded by other DNA sequences in this sample. V usage is TRBV7-9 and J usage is TRBJ2-3; the D gene is possibly TRBD1 (6 bases). This CDR3 contains 14 residues. Deletions cut 2 bases from V and 1 base from J, with 7 bases between. Looked up from germline, CDR1 is SEHNR and CDR2 is FQNEAQ (reference sequence). CDR3 region: CASSLSGGTDTQYF. CDR3 DNA: TGTGCCAGCAGCTTATCAGGGGGCACAGATACGCAGTATTTT.